These 5 T cell receptor beta chains came from one sample sequenced in a study of blood T cells in healthy people across ages. Together with a sample-barcoded 5' primer, a J-beta primer mix was included in a second PCR lasting about 6 to 12 cycles. TCRdb passed the 5' RACE reads through MiXCR, listing each CDR3 protein once. In the table there are 790,000 or so distinct CDR3 sequences, about 42% of which are singletons. Specimen: blood. The receptors shown here come from a man aged 80 or over in good health.

V usage is TRBV3-1 and J usage is TRBJ1-6, with D tentatively TRBD1 (5 bases). There are 15 residues in the CDR3. Between the trimmed V and J ends, which lost 0 bases and 6 bases, there was a span of 9 bases. Germline CDR1 and CDR2: LGHDT and YNNKEL (reference sequence). This chain's CDR3 is CASSQDGAINSPLHF. DNA for the CDR3: TGTGCCAGCAGCCAAGATGGGGCTATTAATTCACCCCTCCACTTT. Filled out from reference TRBV3-1 and TRBJ1-6, the complete variable domain reads DTAVSQTPKYLVTQMGNDKSIKCEQNLGHDTMYWYKQDSKKFLKIMFSYNNKELIINETVPNRFSPKSPDKAHLNLHINSLELGDSAVYFCASSQDGAINSPLHFGNGTRLTVT.

V is TRBV11-3 and J is TRBJ2-5; 8 bases are a match to TRBD2. Trimming at V came to 4 bases and at J to 5 bases, leaving 6 bases not matched to a gene. Per germline, CDR1 SGHNT and CDR2 YENEEA. CDR3 length equals 14 residues. The CDR3 nucleotides read TGTGCCAGCAGCTGGACTAGCCTACCTGAGACCCAGTACTTC. Protein product: CASSWTSLPETQYF.

This clonotype showed up many times. The chain has TRBV29-1 and TRBJ2-7; TRBD2 agrees at 10 bases. V lost 4 bases and J lost 5; bases outside the gene matches: 11. The germline V gene has CDR1 SQVTM and CDR2 ANQGSEA. The CDR3 sequence is 15 residues long. The CDR3 DNA is TGCAGCGTTGGGGGTAGAACCGGGACTAGCGACGAGCAGTACTTC. Its protein is CSVGGRTGTSDEQYF.

This clonotype was recorded a few times. A much larger clone lies one base from this, so it may be a read error. The V call is TRBV12-3 or TRBV12-4, the J call TRBJ2-1; the match to TRBD2 covers 13 bases. With the DNA end fitting TRBJ2-7 better, the J assignment may be wrong. This CDR3 region has 17 residues. CDR3 loop: CASSLALAGGHYNEQYF. CDR3 in DNA: TGTGCCAGCAGTTTAGCACTAGCGGGAGGGCACTACAATGAGCAGTACTTC.

This chain uses TRBV20-1 with TRBJ2-1; 7 bases map to TRBD1. Germline CDR1 is DFQATT and CDR2 is SNEGSKA (reference sequence). This CDR3 comprises 13 residues. V was pared by 6 bases and J by 10 bases, with 12 bases of the junction left unmatched. The CDR3 DNA reads as TGCAGTGCGCAGAAGACAGGGCGGTACGAGCAGTTCTTC. Protein sequence: CSAQKTGRYEQFF.